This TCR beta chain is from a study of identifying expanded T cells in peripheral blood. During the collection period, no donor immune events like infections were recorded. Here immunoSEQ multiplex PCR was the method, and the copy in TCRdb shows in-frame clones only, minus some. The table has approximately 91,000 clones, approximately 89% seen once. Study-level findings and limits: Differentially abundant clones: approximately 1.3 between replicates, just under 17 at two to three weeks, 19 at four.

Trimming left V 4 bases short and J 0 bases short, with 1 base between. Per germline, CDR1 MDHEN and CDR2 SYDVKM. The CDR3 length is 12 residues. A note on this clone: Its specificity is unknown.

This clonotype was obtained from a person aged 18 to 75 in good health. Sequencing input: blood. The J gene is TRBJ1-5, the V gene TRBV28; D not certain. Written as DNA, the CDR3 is TGTGCCAGCAGTTATAGCAATCAGCCCCAGCATTTT. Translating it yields CASSYSNQPQHF.